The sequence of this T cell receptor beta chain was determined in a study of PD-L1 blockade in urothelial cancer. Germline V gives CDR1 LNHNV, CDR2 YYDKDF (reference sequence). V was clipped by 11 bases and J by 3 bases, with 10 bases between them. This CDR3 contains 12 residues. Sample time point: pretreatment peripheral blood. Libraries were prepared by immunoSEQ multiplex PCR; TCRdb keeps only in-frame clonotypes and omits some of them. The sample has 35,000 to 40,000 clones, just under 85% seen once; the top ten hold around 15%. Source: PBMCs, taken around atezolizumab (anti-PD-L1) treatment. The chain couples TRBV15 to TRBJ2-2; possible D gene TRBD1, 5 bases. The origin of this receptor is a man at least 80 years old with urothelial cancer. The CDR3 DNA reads TGTGCCGGGCAGGGTTACACCGGGGAGCTGTTTTTT. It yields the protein CAGQGYTGELFF.